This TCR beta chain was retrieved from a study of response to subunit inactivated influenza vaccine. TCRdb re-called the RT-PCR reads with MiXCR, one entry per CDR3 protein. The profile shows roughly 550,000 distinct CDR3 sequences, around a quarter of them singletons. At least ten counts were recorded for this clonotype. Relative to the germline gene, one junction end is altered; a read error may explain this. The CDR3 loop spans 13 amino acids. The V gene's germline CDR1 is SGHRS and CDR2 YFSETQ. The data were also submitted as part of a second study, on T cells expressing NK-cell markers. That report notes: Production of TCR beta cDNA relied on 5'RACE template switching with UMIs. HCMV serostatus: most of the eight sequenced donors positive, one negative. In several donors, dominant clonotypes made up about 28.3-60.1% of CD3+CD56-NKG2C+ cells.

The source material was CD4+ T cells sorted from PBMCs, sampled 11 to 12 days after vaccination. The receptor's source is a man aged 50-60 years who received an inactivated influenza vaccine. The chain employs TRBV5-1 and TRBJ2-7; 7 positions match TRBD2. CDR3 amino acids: CASSLPGGYEQYF. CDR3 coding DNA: TGTGCCAGCAGCTTGCCGGGGGGCTACGAGCAGTACTTC.